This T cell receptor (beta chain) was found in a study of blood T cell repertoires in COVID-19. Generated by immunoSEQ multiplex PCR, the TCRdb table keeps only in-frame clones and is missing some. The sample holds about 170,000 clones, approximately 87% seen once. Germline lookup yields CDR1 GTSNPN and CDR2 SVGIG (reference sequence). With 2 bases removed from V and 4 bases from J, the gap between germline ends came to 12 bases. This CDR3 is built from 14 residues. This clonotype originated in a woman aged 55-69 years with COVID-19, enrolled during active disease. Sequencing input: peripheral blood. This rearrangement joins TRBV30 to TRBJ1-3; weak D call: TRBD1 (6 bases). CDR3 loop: CAWSRGGVGNTIYF. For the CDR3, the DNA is TGTGCCTGGAGTAGGGGGGGTGTCGGAAACACCATATATTTT.